Below are 12 T cell receptor beta chains sequenced from a single sample in a study of IL-17A CD8 T cells in psoriatic arthritis synovium. IL-17A and IFNgamma secretion assays labeled CD3+ T cells stimulated around 1.6 hours with PMA and ionomycin. Psoriatic arthritis patients had synovial fluid drawn from joints that were actively inflamed. Using immunoSEQ multiplex PCR, the repertoire was profiled, and TCRdb retains in-frame clones only, with some absent. The sample consists of under 1,500 clones, over 65% of them appearing once. The sample consisted of IL-17A+ (IFN-gamma+/-) memory CD8+ T cells from synovial fluid. Indicated subset: IL-17A+IFNgamma+/- memory CD8+ (Tc17) cells. These receptors all come from a human donor with psoriatic arthritis.

J is TRBJ1-4 and V is TRBV7-8; D unresolved. This CDR3 is built from 16 residues. Trimming left V 1 base short and J 7 bases short, with 16 bases between. Per germline, CDR1 SGHVS and CDR2 FQNEAQ. The CDR3 bases are TGTGCCAGCAGCTTAGGGGGATGGGGTGACGGTGAAAAACTGTTTTTT. Translated: CASSLGGWGDGEKLFF.

This sequence joins TRBV11-2 and TRBJ1-5; D uncertain. V shed 4 bases and J shed 1 base, with 11 bases lying between them. The CDR3 covers 15 residues. Germline CDR1 is SGHAT and CDR2 is FQNNGV. The CDR3 protein is CASSSGTGSNQPQHF. In nucleotides, the CDR3 is TGTGCCAGCAGCTCGGGAACTGGGAGCAATCAGCCCCAGCATTTT.

The chain recombines TRBV4-1 with TRBJ2-7; D is uncertain. Germline lookup yields CDR1 MGHRA and CDR2 YSYEKL. The length of the CDR3 is 16 residues. Trimming pared 3 bases from V and 0 bases from J, leaving 15 bases between. The CDR3 sequence: CASSHRPWAGSYEQYF. As DNA, the CDR3 is TGCGCCAGCAGCCACCGACCCTGGGCAGGCTCCTACGAGCAGTACTTC.

V is TRBV7-6 and J is TRBJ2-7, with 12 bases lining up with TRBD2. The junction had 2 bases not matched to a gene; V was cut back by 3 bases and J by 5 bases. This CDR3 contains 14 residues. CDR1 and CDR2 (germline): SGHVS, FNYEAQ. CDR3 sequence reads: CASSLSSGGDEQYF. In DNA, the CDR3 is TGTGCCAGCAGCTTGTCTAGCGGGGGGGACGAGCAGTACTTC.

This rearrangement joins TRBV7-9 to TRBJ2-3; D may be TRBD2 (5 bases). In germline, CDR1 is SEHNR, CDR2 FQNEAQ (reference sequence). V was trimmed by 5 bases and J by 6 bases, leaving 9 bases between them. This CDR3 region has 12 residues. CDR3 bases: TGTGCCAGCAGCCCTAGCCCTGATACGCAGTATTTT. Its translation: CASSPSPDTQYF.

The rearrangement joins TRBV6-5 to TRBJ1-1; no definite D call. Germline V lookup: CDR1 MNHEY, CDR2 SVGAGI. This CDR3 is built from 13 residues. V shed 2 bases and J shed 6 bases, with 10 bases lying between them. CDR3: CASSYPGRSEAFF. Here the CDR3 DNA reads TGTGCCAGCAGTTACCCCGGGAGATCTGAAGCTTTCTTT.

This clone was observed a few times. The chain joins TRBV19 to TRBJ1-2; a weak D match, TRBD1 (5 bases). The germline V gene has CDR1 LNHDA and CDR2 SQIVND (reference sequence). There are 12 residues in the CDR3. V was trimmed by 6 bases and J by 4 bases, leaving 9 bases between them. CDR3 DNA sequence: TGTGCCAGTAGATGGGGCAGCTATGGCTACACCTTC. Translated, it gives CASRWGSYGYTF. Full variable domain (missing parts from reference TRBV19 and TRBJ1-2): DGGITQSPKYLFRKEGQNVTLSCEQNLNHDAMYWYRQDPGQGLRLIYYSQIVNDFQKGDIAEGYSVSREKKESFPLTVTSAQKNPTAFYLCASRWGSYGYTFGSGTRLTVV.

This clone appeared a single time. This chain joins TRBV6-1 and TRBJ1-3; a possible D gene is TRBD1 (5 bases). The CDR3 totals 14 residues. The V gene lost 1 base and the J gene lost 4 bases, with 8 bases spanning the gap. Germline V gene sequence: CDR1 MNHNS, CDR2 SASEGT. The chain's CDR3 is CASSEGDGGNTIYF. The DNA for the CDR3 is TGTGCCAGCAGTGAAGGGGACGGAGGAAACACCATATATTTT.

This clone turned up a few times. The chain recombines TRBV15 with TRBJ1-1; no reliable D call. Germline CDR1 and CDR2: LNHNV and YYDKDF (reference sequence). V lost 6 bases, J lost 3 bases, and 17 bases lay in between. The CDR3 loop spans 15 amino acids. Here the CDR3 DNA reads TGTGCCACCAGTTCCCAACCACGCGGGGACACTGAAGCTTTCTTT. Its translation: CATSSQPRGDTEAFF.

The genes are TRBV9 and TRBJ1-6, with TRBD1 as a possible D gene (5 bases). Per germline, CDR1 SGDLS and CDR2 YYNGEE. Trimming left V 4 bases short and J 2 bases short, with 16 bases between. CDR3 length equals 17 residues. CDR3 in DNA: TGTGCCAGCAGCCCAACGGGGATACAGGCCTATAATTCACCCCTCCACTTT. Protein sequence: CASSPTGIQAYNSPLHF.

The chain combines TRBV4-2 with TRBJ2-2; 10 nucleotides agree with TRBD2. The junction had 3 bases not matched to a gene; V was cut back by 0 bases and J by 5 bases. The CDR3 runs 16 residues. Looked up from germline, CDR1 is LGHNA and CDR2 is YNFKEQ. In nucleotides, the CDR3 is TGTGCCAGCAGCCAAGAGGAGACTAGCGGGACCGGGGAGCTGTTTTTT. Translating it yields CASSQEETSGTGELFF.

The chain links TRBV9 to TRBJ2-2, with no clear D. The CDR3 consists of 12 residues. In germline, CDR1 is SGDLS, CDR2 YYNGEE. V lost 6 bases and J 7 bases, leaving 10 bases between the germline ends. The CDR3 bases are TGTGCCAGCACCGAACGAGGCGGGGAGCTGTTTTTT. Translation: CASTERGGELFF.